This T cell receptor beta chain derives from a study of T cells after yellow fever vaccination (dated by TCRdb to between 2019 and 2020). Background for the entire study: The SMART-Seq v4 Ultra Low Input RNA kit was used to prepare libraries from fractions with low cell numbers. To follow T-cell clones before and after primary and booster YFV17D yellow fever vaccination, bulk TCR alpha and beta repertoires were sequenced over time. Two healthy male donors made up the cohort, one aged 18 to 30 years and the other aged 30 to 39 years. Bulk PBMC replicates and cell subsets were isolated from blood drawn at multiple timepoints before and after both primary and secondary immunization.

Synthesis of TCR cDNA relied on 5'RACE template switching, a step that introduced a universal primer site along with unique molecular identifiers. Priming for cDNA synthesis came from both the TCR alpha and TCR beta constant segments. Two PCR steps were used to amplify libraries, with sample barcodes and sequencing adapters being added in the second step. Libraries were sequenced on Illumina HiSeq 2500 (2x100 bp) or NovaSeq (2x150 bp). Per the source publication's procedure: Demultiplexing of reads and collapsing into UMI consensus sequences were performed with MIGEC, and V(D)J alignment was carried out with MiXCR. Vaccine-responding clonotypes were defined with edgeR using replicate PBMC samples, requiring FDR below 0.01 and a log2 fold change above 5 up to day 15. CD4 or CD8 identity was assigned to each bulk clonotype according to whether the clonotype was present at higher abundance in the sequenced CD4 repertoire or the sequenced CD8 repertoire. The raw public data were reprocessed by TCRdb itself: fastp quality trimming at Q25, MiXCR clonotype calling, in-frame beta chains only. Here each entry gathers all rows of one CDR3 protein and keeps the most common genes and DNA. The authors' filters were not applied to this entry. Present in this sample are about 230,000 distinct CDR3 sequences, approximately 6.3% of which were seen just once. The ten top clones hold more than 1% of the sample.

This clonotype was seen at least ten times. The antigen it binds to is not known. It has no much larger one-base neighbor in the sample; base qualities were not kept. The sample's treatment or condition label, in plain terms: live attenuated yellow fever vaccine strain. PBMCs were isolated from peripheral blood using a standard Ficoll-Paque protocol. CD4 and CD8 T-cell fractions were isolated with Dynabeads CD4 and CD8 positive selection kits. TriZol was used to extract RNA from bulk PBMCs, CD4 and CD8 fractions, and dextramer-positive and dextramer-negative fractions. Paper-wide results and their limitations: A small fraction of clonotypes appeared in both the CD4 and CD8 compartments, likely as a result of convergent recombination. Because the study included only a couple of donors, the extent to which the findings can be generalized is limited. Computational filtering was needed because FACS-sorted repertoires could contain abundant contaminating clonotypes from the bulk population. After the booster, most of the clones that had expanded following primary vaccination were detected again (roughly 97% of CD4 and roughly 88% of CD8), which suggests that memory was broadly maintained. Compared with the primary T-cell response, the secondary T-cell response was weaker but faster, peaking on day 5 rather than day 15.

The CDR3 runs 12 amino acids, cysteine and phenylalanine included. Just CDR3 DNA is preserved here, 36 bases in frame from base 1. The germline V gene (reference sequence) specifies DFQATT as CDR1 and SNEGSKA as CDR2. The junction shows trimming of 7 bases on V and 1 base on J, plus 10 bases between the germline ends. The sequence was collected from a man aged 25-45 years who received the YFV17D yellow fever vaccine. Recombination linked TRBV20-1 to TRBJ1-1; too little of a D gene remains to name it. This material consisted of CD4+ T cells sorted from PBMCs, taken on the day of the yellow fever booster vaccination. For the CDR3, the sequence is CSVDVGNTEAFF. The nucleotides read TGCAGTGTTGACGTCGGGAACACTGAAGCTTTCTTT.